This T cell receptor beta chain was sequenced in a study of beta chain features in type 1 diabetes. Study observations and caveats: Fewer junction insertions and more nucleotide deletions appeared in type 1 diabetes patients. Within each of all four CD4+ subsets, Type 1 diabetes patients had TCRB CDR3s that were moderately but significantly shorter.

The sequenced template was cDNA made from the entire isolated RNA. The average output of naive, central memory and regulatory T cell samples was roughly 3.6 million reads. Sequencing used immunoSEQ multiplex PCR; TCRdb keeps in-frame clones, though not all of them. The sample holds 130,000 to 150,000 clones; about 12% are singletons and the top ten take roughly 1.3%. This clone occurred a few times. What it binds is unknown. Blood was collected once per donor into heparin, averaging around 120 mL. The CDR3 is made up of 13 amino acids. The V end lost 4 bases, the J end lost 9 bases, and 16 bases lay between the germline ends. The germline gives CDR1 GTSNPN, CDR2 SVGIG (reference sequence).

The sample comprised central memory CD4+ T cells from blood. The sequence was collected from a man aged 18 to 30 with type 1 diabetes. V and J are TRBV30 and TRBJ1-5; D is ambiguous. The CDR3, as DNA: TGTGCCTGGACTGGGGATCCCGGATCGCCCCAGCATTTT. Translation gives CAWTGDPGSPQHF. The whole variable domain, filled in from reference TRBV30 and TRBJ1-5, reads SQTIHQWPATLVQPVGSPLSLECTVEGTSNPNLYWYRQAAGRGLQLLFYSVGIGQISSEVPQNLSASRPQDRQFILSSKKLLLSDSGFYLCAWTGDPGSPQHFGDGTRLSIL.